This TCR beta chain was captured by sequencing in a study of blood T cells in healthy people across ages. Study findings and constraints: Versus aged donors, long-lived donors had higher diversity and more naive CD4+ cells. Roughly linearly, TCR beta diversity per million T cells fell as age increased.

There are many counts of this clonotype. Its cognate antigen is unknown. Per germline, CDR1 SGHRS and CDR2 YFSETQ. This CDR3 is 16 amino acids long. The V gene lost 1 base and the J gene lost 4 bases, with 15 bases spanning the gap. The donors, all healthy, were Caucasians living in Russia, aged about 6 to 100. Together with a sample-barcoded 5' primer, a J-beta primer mix was included in a second PCR lasting 7 to 11 cycles. Every sample gave at least 2.5 million paired-end reads containing CDR3. TCRdb re-called the 5' RACE reads through MiXCR, storing one row per CDR3 protein. The table lists hundreds of thousands of distinct CDR3 sequences, roughly half of them singletons, with roughly 14% in the top ten.

Material: blood. This TCR was sampled from a woman aged 80 or older in good health. The J gene is TRBJ2-1, the V gene TRBV5-1; no definite D call. The CDR3 loop reads CASSLTNLGFYNEQFF. The CDR3 DNA follows: TGCGCCAGCAGCTTGACCAACCTTGGGTTTTACAATGAGCAGTTCTTC.